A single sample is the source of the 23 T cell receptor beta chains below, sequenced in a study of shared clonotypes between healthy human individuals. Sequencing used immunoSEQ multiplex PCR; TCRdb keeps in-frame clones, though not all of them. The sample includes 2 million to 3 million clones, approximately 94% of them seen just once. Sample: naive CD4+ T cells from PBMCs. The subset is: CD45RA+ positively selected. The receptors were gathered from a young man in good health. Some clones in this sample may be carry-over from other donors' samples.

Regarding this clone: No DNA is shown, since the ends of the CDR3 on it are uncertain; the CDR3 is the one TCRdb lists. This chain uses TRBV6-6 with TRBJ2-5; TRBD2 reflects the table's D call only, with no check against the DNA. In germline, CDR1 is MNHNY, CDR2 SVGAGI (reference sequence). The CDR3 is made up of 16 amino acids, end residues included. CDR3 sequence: CASSSSTSGYQETQYF.

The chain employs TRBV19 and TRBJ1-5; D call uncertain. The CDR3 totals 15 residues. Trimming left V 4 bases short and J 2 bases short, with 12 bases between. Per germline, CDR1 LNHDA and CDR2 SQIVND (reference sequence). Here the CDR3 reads CASSNLPGGNQPQHF. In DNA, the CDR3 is TGTGCCAGTAGTAACCTTCCTGGCGGCAATCAGCCCCAGCATTTT.

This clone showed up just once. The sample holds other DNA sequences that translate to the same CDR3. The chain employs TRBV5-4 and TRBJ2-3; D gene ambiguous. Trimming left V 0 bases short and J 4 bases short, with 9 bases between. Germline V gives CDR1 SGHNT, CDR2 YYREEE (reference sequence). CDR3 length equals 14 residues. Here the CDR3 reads CASSLAGPADTQYF. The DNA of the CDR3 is TGTGCCAGCAGCTTGGCCGGGCCCGCAGATACGCAGTATTTT.

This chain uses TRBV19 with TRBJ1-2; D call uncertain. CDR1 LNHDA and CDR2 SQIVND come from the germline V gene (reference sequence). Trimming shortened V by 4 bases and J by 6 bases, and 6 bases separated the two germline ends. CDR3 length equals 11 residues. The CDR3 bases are TGTGCCAGTAGTACAGACCATGGCTACACCTTC. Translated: CASSTDHGYTF.

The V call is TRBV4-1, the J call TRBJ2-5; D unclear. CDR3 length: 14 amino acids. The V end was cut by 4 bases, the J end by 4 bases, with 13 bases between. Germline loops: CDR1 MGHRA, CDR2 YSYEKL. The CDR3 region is CASSPPGGRETQYF. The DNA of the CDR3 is TGCGCCAGCAGCCCCCCAGGTGGGCGAGAGACCCAGTACTTC.

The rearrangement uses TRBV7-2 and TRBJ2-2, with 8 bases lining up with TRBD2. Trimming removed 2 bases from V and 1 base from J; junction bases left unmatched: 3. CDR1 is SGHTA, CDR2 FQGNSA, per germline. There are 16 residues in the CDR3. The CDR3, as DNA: TGTGCCAGCAGCTTATACCTAGCGGGGAACACCGGGGAGCTGTTTTTT. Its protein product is CASSLYLAGNTGELFF.

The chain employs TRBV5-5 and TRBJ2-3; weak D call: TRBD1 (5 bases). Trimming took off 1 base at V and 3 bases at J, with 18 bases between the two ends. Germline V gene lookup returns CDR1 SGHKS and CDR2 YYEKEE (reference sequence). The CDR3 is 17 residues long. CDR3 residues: CASSLIRPGRATDTQYF. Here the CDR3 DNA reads TGTGCCAGCAGCTTGATACGGCCCGGCAGGGCGACAGATACGCAGTATTTT.

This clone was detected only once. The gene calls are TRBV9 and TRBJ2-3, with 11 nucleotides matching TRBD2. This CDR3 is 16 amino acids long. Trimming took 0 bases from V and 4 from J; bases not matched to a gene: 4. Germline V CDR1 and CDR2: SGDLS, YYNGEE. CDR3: CASSVVALAGADTQYF. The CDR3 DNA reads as TGTGCCAGCAGCGTAGTGGCACTAGCGGGAGCAGATACGCAGTATTTT.

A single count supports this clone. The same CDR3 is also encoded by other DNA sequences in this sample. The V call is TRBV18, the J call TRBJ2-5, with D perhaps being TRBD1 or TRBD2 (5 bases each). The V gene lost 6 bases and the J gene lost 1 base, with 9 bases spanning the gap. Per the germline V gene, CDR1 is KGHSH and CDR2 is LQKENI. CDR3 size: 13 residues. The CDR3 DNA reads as TGTGCCAGCTCTCGGGACCGCCAAGAGACCCAGTACTTC. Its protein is CASSRDRQETQYF.

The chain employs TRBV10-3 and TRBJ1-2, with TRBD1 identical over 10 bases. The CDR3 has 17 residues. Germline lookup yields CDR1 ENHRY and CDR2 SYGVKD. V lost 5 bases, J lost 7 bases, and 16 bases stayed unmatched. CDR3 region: CAISLGTGPRQGAGYTF. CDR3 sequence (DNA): TGTGCCATCAGTCTTGGAACCGGTCCGAGACAGGGGGCTGGCTACACCTTC.

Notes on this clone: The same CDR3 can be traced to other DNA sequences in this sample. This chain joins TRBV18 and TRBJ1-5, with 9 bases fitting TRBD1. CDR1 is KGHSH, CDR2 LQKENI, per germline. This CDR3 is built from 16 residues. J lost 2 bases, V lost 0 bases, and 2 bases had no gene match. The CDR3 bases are TGTGCCAGCTCACCACCAGGGGACAGGGGCAATCAGCCCCAGCATTTT. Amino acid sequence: CASSPPGDRGNQPQHF.

The CDR3 sequence: CASRVALGVGNTIYF. The CDR3 nucleotides are TGCGCCAGCAGGGTGGCCCTGGGGGTCGGAAACACCATATATTTT. The V call is TRBV5-1, the J call TRBJ1-3; possible D gene TRBD1, 5 bases. CDR3 length equals 15 residues. V was clipped by 5 bases and J by 4 bases, with 16 bases between them. Germline V CDR1 and CDR2: SGHRS, YFSETQ.

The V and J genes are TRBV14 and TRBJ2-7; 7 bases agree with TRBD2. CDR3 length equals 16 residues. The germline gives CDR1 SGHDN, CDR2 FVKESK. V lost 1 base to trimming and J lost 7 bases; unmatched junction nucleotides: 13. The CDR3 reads CASSQGRGREFGEQYF. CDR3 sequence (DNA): TGTGCCAGCAGCCAAGGAAGAGGGCGGGAGTTTGGGGAGCAGTACTTC.

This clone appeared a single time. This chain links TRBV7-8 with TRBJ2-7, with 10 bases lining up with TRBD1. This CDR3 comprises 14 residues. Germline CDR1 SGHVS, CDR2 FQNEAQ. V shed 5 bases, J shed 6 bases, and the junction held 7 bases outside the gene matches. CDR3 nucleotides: TGTGCCAGCAGCATACCGGGACAGGGGATCGAGCAGTACTTC. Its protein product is CASSIPGQGIEQYF.

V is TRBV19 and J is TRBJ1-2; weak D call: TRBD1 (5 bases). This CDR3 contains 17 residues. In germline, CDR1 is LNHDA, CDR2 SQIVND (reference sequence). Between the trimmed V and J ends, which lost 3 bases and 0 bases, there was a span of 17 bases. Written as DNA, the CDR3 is TGTGCCAGTAGTATCAAGGTATTGCGGGACCCTAACTATGGCTACACCTTC. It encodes CASSIKVLRDPNYGYTF.

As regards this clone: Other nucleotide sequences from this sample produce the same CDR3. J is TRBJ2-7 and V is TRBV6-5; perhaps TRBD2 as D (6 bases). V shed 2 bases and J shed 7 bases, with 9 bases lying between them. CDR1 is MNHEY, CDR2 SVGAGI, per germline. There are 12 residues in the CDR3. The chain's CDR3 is CASSYRRGEQYF. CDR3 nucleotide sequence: TGTGCCAGCAGTTACCGACGGGGGGAGCAGTACTTC.

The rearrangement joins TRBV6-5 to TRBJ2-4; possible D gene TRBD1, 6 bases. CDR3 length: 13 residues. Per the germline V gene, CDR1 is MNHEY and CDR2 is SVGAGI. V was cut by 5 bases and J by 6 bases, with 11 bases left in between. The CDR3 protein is CASSKSTGNIQYF. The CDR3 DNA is TGTGCCAGCAGTAAGTCGACAGGAAACATTCAGTACTTC.

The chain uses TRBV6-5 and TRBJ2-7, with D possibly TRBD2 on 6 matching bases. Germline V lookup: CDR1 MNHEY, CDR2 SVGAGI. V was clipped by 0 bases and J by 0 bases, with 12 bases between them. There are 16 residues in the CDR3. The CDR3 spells CASSYSRGRSSYEQYF. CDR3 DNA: TGTGCCAGCAGTTACTCGCGGGGACGGAGCTCCTACGAGCAGTACTTC.

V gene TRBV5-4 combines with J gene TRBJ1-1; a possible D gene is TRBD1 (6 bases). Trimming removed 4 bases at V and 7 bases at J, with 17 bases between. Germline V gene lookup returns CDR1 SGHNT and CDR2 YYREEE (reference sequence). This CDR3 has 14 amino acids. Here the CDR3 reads CASSSITGRGEAFF. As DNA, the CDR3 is TGTGCCAGCAGCAGTATAACAGGGAGGGGTGAAGCTTTCTTT.

The CDR3 DNA reads TGCGCCAGCAGCTTGGGCACCCTGGGGACCTACGAGCAGTACTTC. It encodes CASSLGTLGTYEQYF. V is TRBV5-1 and J is TRBJ2-7; unclear D gene. The CDR3 totals 15 residues. V lost 0 bases and J lost 2, with 12 bases in between. Germline CDR1 and CDR2: SGHRS and YFSETQ.

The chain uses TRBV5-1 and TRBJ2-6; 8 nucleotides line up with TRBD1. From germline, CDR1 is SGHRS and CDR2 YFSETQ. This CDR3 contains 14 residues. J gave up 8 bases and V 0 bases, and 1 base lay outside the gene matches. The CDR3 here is CASSLGTGTNVLTF. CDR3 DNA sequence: TGCGCCAGCAGCTTGGGGACAGGGACCAACGTCCTGACTTTC.

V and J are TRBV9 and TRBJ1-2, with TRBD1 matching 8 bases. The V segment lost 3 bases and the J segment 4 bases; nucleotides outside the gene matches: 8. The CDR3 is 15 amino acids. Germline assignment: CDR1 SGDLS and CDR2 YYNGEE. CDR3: CASSAQGALGYGYTF. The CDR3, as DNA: TGTGCCAGCAGCGCCCAGGGGGCTTTGGGCTATGGCTACACCTTC.

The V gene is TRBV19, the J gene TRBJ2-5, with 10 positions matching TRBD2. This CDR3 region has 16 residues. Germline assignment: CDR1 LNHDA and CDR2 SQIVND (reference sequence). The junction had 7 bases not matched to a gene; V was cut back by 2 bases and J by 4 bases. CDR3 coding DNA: TGTGCCAGTAGTATAAGGGAACTAGCGGGAAGAGAGACCCAGTACTTC. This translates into CASSIRELAGRETQYF.